This T cell receptor beta chain was sequenced in a study of cytomegalovirus exposure and HLA in healthy donors. Study results and caveats: The study recorded some 160 TCR beta chains that were cytomegalovirus-associated. Earlier results showed most TCR beta V segments being productive about 87% or about 30% of the time. In a later analysis, an Asian-associated ancestry cluster reportedly showed fewer N-insertions than the approximately 620-donor mean. Specificity for CMV antigens was confirmed in vitro for a few of the CMV-associated chains.

In germline, CDR1 is SGDLS, CDR2 YYNGEE. This CDR3 spans 15 amino acids. Germline trimming cut 4 bases from V and 2 bases from J; bases unmatched to any gene: 5. This clone was seen a single time. The antigen is unknown. The PCR used 60 Vbeta and 13 Jbeta primers. Profiled with immunoSEQ multiplex PCR; TCRdb holds only in-frame clones, not every one. The sample has some 32,000 clones; just under 90% are singletons. This chain uses TRBV9 with TRBJ2-1, with 8 bases matching TRBD1. The sample was PBMCs. The sequence derives from a boy under 18 in good health and CMV-seronegative. For the CDR3, the DNA is TGTGCCAGCAGCCCCCAGGGGGCTGCCTACAATGAGCAGTTCTTC. The encoded protein is CASSPQGAAYNEQFF.